The subject of this entry is one T cell receptor (beta chain). CDR1 is KGHSH, CDR2 LQKENI, per germline. CDR3 length equals 16 residues. J was trimmed by 8 bases and V by 5 bases; bases with no gene match: 13. The entry originates in a study of blood T cell repertoires in COVID-19. As for the study in general: Spain, Italy and the United States supplied samples that represented acute and convalescent COVID-19. T cells, B-cell-depleted T cells, or PBMCs supplied cDNA or gDNA.

How the authors handled the data: Quantification of nucleated cells was approximated via reference gene primer amplification. The protocol was immunoSEQ multiplex PCR, while the TCRdb copy is restricted to in-frame clones and leaves out a portion. From that table come the V and J calls and clone size; the DNA was used to work out D and trimming. The sample has 150,000 to 200,000 clones; 82% are singletons. V and J are TRBV18 and TRBJ1-4; 8 bases line up with TRBD1. This sequence was found in a woman in her thirties or forties with COVID-19, enrolled during active disease. Sequenced input: peripheral blood. CDR3 in amino acids: CASSAPGGAVPEKLFF. In nucleotides, the CDR3 is TGTGCCAGCTCAGCCCCAGGGGGCGCGGTACCGGAAAAACTGTTTTTT.